This is a list of T cell receptor beta chains from one sample in a study of tumor and adjacent non-tumor tissue in lung cancer. TCRdb reprocessed the multiplex PCR reads via MiXCR and lists one record per CDR3 protein. The repertoire holds roughly 81,000 distinct CDR3 sequences, with around 59% as singletons. Specimen: lung tumor tissue. The source is a man between 65 and 85 years old with non-small cell lung cancer. Each CDR3 is given with its conserved first and last residue. A D gene is named only where the DNA matches it firmly. Clone sizes are given selectively: once, few, many, or a class where the clone is expanded.

D gene: .; clone size: many; V gene: TRBV12-3/TRBV12-4; J gene: TRBJ1-4; CDR3 DNA: TGTGCCAGCAGTTCCCCGCGGGGGGGCGATGAAAAACTGTTTTTT; CDR3 protein: CASSSPRGGDEKLFF
D gene: TRBD1; clone size: .; V gene: TRBV7-9; J gene: TRBJ2-6; CDR3 DNA: TGTGCCAGCAGCTTAGGAGACAGGGGCCCTGGGGTCAACGTCCTGACTTTC; CDR3 protein: CASSLGDRGPGVNVLTF
D gene: TRBD2; clone size: .; V gene: TRBV11-2; J gene: TRBJ2-1; CDR3 DNA: TGTGCCAGTACTAGCGGGGGGCTACATGAGTCCTTC; CDR3 protein: CASTSGGLHESF
D gene: .; clone size: .; V gene: TRBV6-5; J gene: TRBJ1-2; CDR3 DNA: TGTGCCAGCAGTTACTCGGACGGGGCTAACTATGGCTACACCTTC; CDR3 protein: CASSYSDGANYGYTF
D gene: .; clone size: many; V gene: TRBV12-3/TRBV12-4; J gene: TRBJ1-1; CDR3 DNA: TGTGCCAGCAGGCCCCTCAGCTCGGTGAACACTGAAGCTTTCTTT; CDR3 protein: CASRPLSSVNTEAFF
D gene: .; clone size: .; V gene: TRBV4-1; J gene: TRBJ2-5; CDR3 DNA: TGTGCCAGCAGCCAAGAAGGATCCAGTATAGAGACCCAGTACTTC; CDR3 protein: CASSQEGSSIETQYF
D gene: TRBD1; clone size: .; V gene: TRBV5-1; J gene: TRBJ1-6; CDR3 DNA: TGCGCCAGCAGCATATGGGACAGGGGCAGAACACCCCACCACTTT; CDR3 protein: CASSIWDRGRTPHHF
D gene: .; clone size: .; V gene: TRBV2; J gene: TRBJ2-4; CDR3 DNA: TGTGCCAGCGTTTCAATAGCCAGAAACATTCAGTACTTC; CDR3 protein: CASVSIARNIQYF
D gene: TRBD1; clone size: .; V gene: TRBV11-2; J gene: TRBJ2-7; CDR3 DNA: TGTGTCAGCAGCTTAGTGACAGGGGGCCCCTACGAGCAGTACTTC; CDR3 protein: CVSSLVTGGPYEQYF
D gene: .; clone size: .; V gene: TRBV29-1; J gene: TRBJ2-5; CDR3 DNA: TGCAGCGGGGCTAGCTCCGAGATCCAGTACTTC; CDR3 protein: CSGASSEIQYF
D gene: .; clone size: .; V gene: TRBV11-3; J gene: TRBJ2-1; CDR3 DNA: TGTGCCAGCAGCTCGACTAGGAATGATCAGTTCTTC; CDR3 protein: CASSSTRNDQFF
D gene: TRBD1; clone size: .; V gene: TRBV6-1; J gene: TRBJ2-7; CDR3 DNA: TGTGCCAGCAGTGAGGGACAGCTTACGCTGCAGTACTTC; CDR3 protein: CASSEGQLTLQYF
D gene: .; clone size: few; V gene: TRBV28; J gene: TRBJ2-5; CDR3 DNA: TGTGCCAGCAGTCCCGCCAGGAACCAAGAGACCCAGTACTTC; CDR3 protein: CASSPARNQETQYF
D gene: .; clone size: .; V gene: TRBV11-2; J gene: TRBJ2-4; CDR3 DNA: TGTGCCAGCAGGAAAGACCATGGTGCCAAAAACTTTCAGTACTTC; CDR3 protein: CASRKDHGAKNFQYF
D gene: .; clone size: .; V gene: TRBV20-1; J gene: TRBJ2-2; CDR3 DNA: TGCAGTGCTATAGTCTCGGGGGACGGTACCGGGGAGCTGTTTTTT; CDR3 protein: CSAIVSGDGTGELFF
D gene: TRBD2; clone size: .; V gene: TRBV29-1; J gene: TRBJ2-1; CDR3 DNA: TGCAGCGTACAACACGGCGGGAGGAGATACAGTGAGCAGTTCTTC; CDR3 protein: CSVQHGGRRYSEQFF
D gene: TRBD1; clone size: many; V gene: TRBV4-1; J gene: TRBJ2-2; CDR3 DNA: TGCGCCAGCAGCCAAACCGGGACAGGGGGCAACACCGGGGAGCTGTTTTTT; CDR3 protein: CASSQTGTGGNTGELFF
D gene: .; clone size: .; V gene: TRBV28; J gene: TRBJ2-5; CDR3 DNA: .; CDR3 protein: CASSSSDGYLGETQYF
D gene: .; clone size: many; V gene: TRBV6-5; J gene: TRBJ1-3; CDR3 DNA: TGTGCCAGCAGTGGGTCCCGGGAAAGTGGAAACACCATATATTTT; CDR3 protein: CASSGSRESGNTIYF
D gene: .; clone size: many; V gene: TRBV6-2/TRBV6-3; J gene: TRBJ2-1; CDR3 DNA: TGTGCCAGCCTAAAGCTACCCAACTCCTACAATGAGCAGTTCTTC; CDR3 protein: CASLKLPNSYNEQFF
D gene: TRBD2; clone size: .; V gene: TRBV6-5; J gene: TRBJ2-6; CDR3 DNA: TGTGCCAGCAGTTGCGGGCAAAGCGGGGCCAACGTCCCGACTTTC; CDR3 protein: CASSCGQSGANVPTF
D gene: TRBD1; clone size: many; V gene: TRBV29-1; J gene: TRBJ2-1; CDR3 DNA: TGCAGCACCGGACAGGGGGGCGAGCAGTTCTTC; CDR3 protein: CSTGQGGEQFF
D gene: TRBD1; clone size: .; V gene: TRBV12-3/TRBV12-4; J gene: TRBJ2-7; CDR3 DNA: TGTACCAGCAGTTTCGGGGGACAGGGGGCCTACGGGCAGTACTTC; CDR3 protein: CTSSFGGQGAYGQYF
D gene: .; clone size: many; V gene: TRBV6-1; J gene: TRBJ1-2; CDR3 DNA: TGTGCCAGCAGCCCGACGGCACCAAACTATGGCTACACCTTC; CDR3 protein: CASSPTAPNYGYTF
D gene: .; clone size: .; V gene: TRBV11-2; J gene: TRBJ2-5; CDR3 DNA: TGTGCCAGCGATGGACAGAGTGAGGAGACCCGGTACTTC; CDR3 protein: CASDGQSEETRYF
D gene: TRBD1; clone size: .; V gene: TRBV6-1; J gene: TRBJ2-3; CDR3 DNA: TGCACCAGCAGTAAACAGGGGTTAGATACGCAGTATTTT; CDR3 protein: CTSSKQGLDTQYF
D gene: .; clone size: .; V gene: TRBV11-2; J gene: TRBJ2-7; CDR3 DNA: TGTGCCAGCAGTCAGGGGAGCGGAGCCTGCGAACAGTACTTC; CDR3 protein: CASSQGSGACEQYF
D gene: .; clone size: many; V gene: TRBV6-2/TRBV6-3; J gene: TRBJ2-7; CDR3 DNA: TGTGCCAGCAGTCCCGATCAGACAGCCGAGATCTACGAGCAGTACTTC; CDR3 protein: CASSPDQTAEIYEQYF
D gene: .; clone size: many; V gene: TRBV6-5; J gene: TRBJ1-5; CDR3 DNA: TGTGCCAGCAGCAGGGAGGGGGTGAGCAATCAGCCCCAGCATTTT; CDR3 protein: CASSREGVSNQPQHF
D gene: .; clone size: many; V gene: TRBV6-6; J gene: TRBJ1-2; CDR3 DNA: TGTGCCAGCAGTACGACAGCCCCCCATGGCTACACCTTC; CDR3 protein: CASSTTAPHGYTF
D gene: TRBD2; clone size: .; V gene: TRBV28; J gene: TRBJ2-1; CDR3 DNA: TGTGCCAGCAGTTCCCTTACCAGCGGGAGTTACAATGAGCAGTTCTTC; CDR3 protein: CASSSLTSGSYNEQFF
D gene: TRBD1; clone size: many; V gene: TRBV28; J gene: TRBJ2-1; CDR3 DNA: TGTGCCAGCAGTAAAACCGGGACAGCCTACAATGAGCAGTTCTTC; CDR3 protein: CASSKTGTAYNEQFF
D gene: .; clone size: .; V gene: TRBV29-1; J gene: TRBJ1-4; CDR3 DNA: TGCAGCGTCTACCTTAACGGGGAAAAACTGTTTTTT; CDR3 protein: CSVYLNGEKLFF
D gene: .; clone size: .; V gene: TRBV29-1; J gene: TRBJ2-2; CDR3 DNA: TGCAGCGCCACCGGGGACTGGAACACCGGGGAGCTGTTCTTT; CDR3 protein: CSATGDWNTGELFF
D gene: .; clone size: many; V gene: TRBV6-2/TRBV6-3; J gene: TRBJ2-3; CDR3 DNA: TGTGCCAGCAGTTACAGGTCAGATACGCAGTATTTT; CDR3 protein: CASSYRSDTQYF
D gene: .; clone size: .; V gene: TRBV30; J gene: TRBJ2-5; CDR3 DNA: TGTGCCTGGAATGGAATAAGTGGAGAGACCCAGTACTTC; CDR3 protein: CAWNGISGETQYF
D gene: TRBD1; clone size: .; V gene: TRBV6-2/TRBV6-3; J gene: TRBJ2-7; CDR3 DNA: TGTGTCAGCAACACTCCGGGACAGGGTTCGTATGAGCAATACTTC; CDR3 protein: CVSNTPGQGSYEQYF
D gene: .; clone size: .; V gene: TRBV12-3/TRBV12-4; J gene: TRBJ2-5; CDR3 DNA: TGTACCAGCAGTTTAAAGAACCGCCGGAATCGAGGGACCCAGTACTTC; CDR3 protein: CTSSLKNRRNRGTQYF
D gene: .; clone size: many; V gene: TRBV5-4; J gene: TRBJ2-2; CDR3 DNA: TGTGCCAGCAGCCGAGGGACCGGAGACACCGGGGAGCTGTTTTTT; CDR3 protein: CASSRGTGDTGELFF
D gene: TRBD1; clone size: .; V gene: TRBV20-1; J gene: TRBJ2-7; CDR3 DNA: TGCAGTGCTAGAGGTGGGACAGGACGACCGACCTACGAGCAGTACTTC; CDR3 protein: CSARGGTGRPTYEQYF
D gene: .; clone size: .; V gene: TRBV11-2; J gene: TRBJ1-1; CDR3 DNA: TGTGCCAGCAGCGGGCACCGTGGGACAATCCTTAGGGAGACTGAAGCTTTCTTT; CDR3 protein: CASSGHRGTILRETEAFF
D gene: .; clone size: medium-sized; V gene: TRBV11-2; J gene: TRBJ2-4; CDR3 DNA: TGTGCCAGCAGCCCTCGGACTGTATTAGCCAAAAACATTCAGTACTTC; CDR3 protein: CASSPRTVLAKNIQYF
D gene: .; clone size: .; V gene: TRBV12-3/TRBV12-4; J gene: TRBJ2-3; CDR3 DNA: TGTGCCAGCAGTTTGTCCACACAATTAGGGAACACAGATACGCAGTATTTT; CDR3 protein: CASSLSTQLGNTDTQYF
D gene: TRBD1; clone size: .; V gene: TRBV12-3/TRBV12-4; J gene: TRBJ2-7; CDR3 DNA: TGTGCCAGCTTCAGGGGGCCACCCTACGAGCAGTACTTC; CDR3 protein: CASFRGPPYEQYF
D gene: .; clone size: many; V gene: TRBV6-6; J gene: TRBJ2-7; CDR3 DNA: TGTGCCAGCGAGGACCGTCGAGGGCCCTACGAGCAGTACTTC; CDR3 protein: CASEDRRGPYEQYF
D gene: .; clone size: .; V gene: TRBV28; J gene: TRBJ1-2; CDR3 DNA: TGTGCCAGCAGAAAAAAGAGGCCTTATGGCTACACCTTC; CDR3 protein: CASRKKRPYGYTF
D gene: .; clone size: .; V gene: TRBV11-2; J gene: TRBJ1-3; CDR3 DNA: TGTGCCGGCAGCCCTCTCCGCCAGGGAGCCAGAAACACCATATATTTT; CDR3 protein: CAGSPLRQGARNTIYF
D gene: TRBD1; clone size: few; V gene: TRBV28; J gene: TRBJ2-1; CDR3 DNA: TGTGCCAGCAGTCCCCAGCGACAGGGTTATAATGAGCAGTTCTTC; CDR3 protein: CASSPQRQGYNEQFF
D gene: TRBD1; clone size: .; V gene: TRBV28; J gene: TRBJ2-1; CDR3 DNA: TGTGCCAGAAGTCCCCTGGGACAGGGATACAATGAGCAGTTCTTC; CDR3 protein: CARSPLGQGYNEQFF
D gene: .; clone size: .; V gene: TRBV29-1; J gene: TRBJ2-7; CDR3 DNA: TGCAGCGGCGGCACAGGACAAACCTACGAGCAGTACTTC; CDR3 protein: CSGGTGQTYEQYF
D gene: TRBD2; clone size: .; V gene: TRBV4-1; J gene: TRBJ2-7; CDR3 DNA: TGCGGCAGCAGCCGAGATGCGGGAGCCCCTCGAGAGCAGTACTTC; CDR3 protein: CGSSRDAGAPREQYF
D gene: .; clone size: .; V gene: TRBV6-5; J gene: TRBJ1-3; CDR3 DNA: TGTGCCAGAACCCGTGGACTCCTGTCCTCTGGAAACACCATATATTTT; CDR3 protein: CARTRGLLSSGNTIYF
D gene: .; clone size: few; V gene: TRBV7-9; J gene: TRBJ1-1; CDR3 DNA: TGTGTCAGCAGCTTTAGCCTGGAGGCCACTGAAGCTTTCTTT; CDR3 protein: CVSSFSLEATEAFF
D gene: TRBD1; clone size: .; V gene: TRBV6-5; J gene: TRBJ2-7; CDR3 DNA: TGTACAAGCAGTTACAGGGGGACAGGGTCAAGCTCCTACGAGCAGTACTTC; CDR3 protein: CTSSYRGTGSSSYEQYF
D gene: TRBD1; clone size: many; V gene: TRBV11-2; J gene: TRBJ2-1; CDR3 DNA: TGTGCCAGCAGCTTCGGGACAGCACCCATAATGGATGAGCAGTTCTTC; CDR3 protein: CASSFGTAPIMDEQFF
D gene: TRBD2; clone size: few; V gene: TRBV11-2; J gene: TRBJ2-3; CDR3 DNA: TGTGTCAGCAGAGGGCCACTGACGGGGGGGAAAACAGATACGCAGTATTTT; CDR3 protein: CVSRGPLTGGKTDTQYF
D gene: .; clone size: once; V gene: TRBV7-9; J gene: TRBJ2-1; CDR3 DNA: TGTACCAGCAGAATTGGAGTCTACAATGAGCAGTTCTTC; CDR3 protein: CTSRIGVYNEQFF
D gene: TRBD2; clone size: .; V gene: TRBV5-1; J gene: TRBJ2-1; CDR3 DNA: TGCGCCAGCAGCTCGCCCGGGACCGGGAGGTATCTTAGGGATGAGCAGTTCTTC; CDR3 protein: CASSSPGTGRYLRDEQFF